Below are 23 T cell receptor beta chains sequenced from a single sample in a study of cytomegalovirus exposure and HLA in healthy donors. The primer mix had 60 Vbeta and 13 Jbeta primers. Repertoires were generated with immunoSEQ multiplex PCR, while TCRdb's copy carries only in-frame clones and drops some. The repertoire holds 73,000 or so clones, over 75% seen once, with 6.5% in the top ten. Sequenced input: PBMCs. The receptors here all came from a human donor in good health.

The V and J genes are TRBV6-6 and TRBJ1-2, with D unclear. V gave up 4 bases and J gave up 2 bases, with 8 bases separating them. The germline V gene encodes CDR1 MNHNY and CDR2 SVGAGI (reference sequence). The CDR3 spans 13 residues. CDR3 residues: CASSSGRNYGYTF. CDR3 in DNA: TGTGCCAGCAGTTCGGGGAGGAACTATGGCTACACCTTC.

The CDR3 DNA reads TGTGCCAGCTCACCACGGGGGGGTGGCGGCACAGATACGCAGTATTTT. Its translation is CASSPRGGGGTDTQYF. The chain uses TRBV18 and TRBJ2-3, with 7 nucleotides matching TRBD2. Germline V gene sequence: CDR1 KGHSH, CDR2 LQKENI. This CDR3 region has 16 residues. The junction had 5 bases not matched to a gene; V was cut back by 1 base and J by 1 base.

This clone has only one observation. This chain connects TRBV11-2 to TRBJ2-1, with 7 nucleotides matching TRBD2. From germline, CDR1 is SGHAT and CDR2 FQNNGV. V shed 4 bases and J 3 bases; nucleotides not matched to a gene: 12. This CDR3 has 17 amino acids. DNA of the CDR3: TGTGCCAGCAGCTACCCCCGGCAAGCGGGGCTCTACAATGAGCAGTTCTTC. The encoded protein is CASSYPRQAGLYNEQFF.

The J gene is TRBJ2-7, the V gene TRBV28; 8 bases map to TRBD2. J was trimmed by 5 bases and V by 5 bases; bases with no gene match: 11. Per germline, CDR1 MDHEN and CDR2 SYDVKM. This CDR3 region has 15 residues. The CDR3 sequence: CASSTPGGVENEQYF. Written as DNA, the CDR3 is TGTGCCAGCAGTACCCCGGGGGGGGTTGAAAACGAGCAGTACTTC. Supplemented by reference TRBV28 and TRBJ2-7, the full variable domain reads DVKVTQSSRYLVKRTGEKVFLECVQDMDHENMFWYRQDPGLGLRLIYFSYDVKMKEKGDIPEGYSVSREKKERFSLILESASTNQTSMYLCASSTPGGVENEQYFGPGTRLTVT.

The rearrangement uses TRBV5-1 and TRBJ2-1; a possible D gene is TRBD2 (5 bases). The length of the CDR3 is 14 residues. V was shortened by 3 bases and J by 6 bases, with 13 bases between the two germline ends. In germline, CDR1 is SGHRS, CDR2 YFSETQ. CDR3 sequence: CASSSGEAGNEQFF. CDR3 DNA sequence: TGCGCCAGCAGCTCCGGGGAAGCAGGCAATGAGCAGTTCTTC. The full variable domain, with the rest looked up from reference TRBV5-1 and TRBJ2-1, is KAGVTQTPRYLIKTRGQQVTLSCSPISGHRSVSWYQQTPGQGLQFLFEYFSETQRNKGNFPGRFSGRQFSNSRSEMNVSTLELGDSALYLCASSSGEAGNEQFFGPGTRLTVL.

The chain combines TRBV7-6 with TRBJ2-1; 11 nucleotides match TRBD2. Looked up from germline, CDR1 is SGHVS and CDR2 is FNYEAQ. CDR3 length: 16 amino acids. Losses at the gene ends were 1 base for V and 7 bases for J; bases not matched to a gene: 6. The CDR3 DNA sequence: TGTGCCAGCAGCTTAGGCCTAGCGGGGGGTCGGAATGAGCAGTTCTTC. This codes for CASSLGLAGGRNEQFF. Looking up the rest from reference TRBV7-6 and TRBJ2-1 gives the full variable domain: GAGVSQSPRYKVTKRGQDVALRCDPISGHVSLYWYRQALGQGPEFLTYFNYEAQQDKSGLPNDRFSAERPEGSISTLTIQRTEQRDSAMYRCASSLGLAGGRNEQFFGPGTRLTVL.

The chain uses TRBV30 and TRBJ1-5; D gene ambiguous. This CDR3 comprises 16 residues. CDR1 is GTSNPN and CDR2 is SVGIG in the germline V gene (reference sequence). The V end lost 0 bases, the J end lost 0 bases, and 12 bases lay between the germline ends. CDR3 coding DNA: TGTGCCTGGAGTGTTTGGGCAGCTAATAGCAATCAGCCCCAGCATTTT. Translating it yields CAWSVWAANSNQPQHF.

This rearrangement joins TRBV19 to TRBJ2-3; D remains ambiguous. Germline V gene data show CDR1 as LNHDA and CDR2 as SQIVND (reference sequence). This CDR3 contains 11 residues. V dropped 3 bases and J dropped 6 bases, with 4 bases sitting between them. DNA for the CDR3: TGTGCCAGTAGTATCGGGGATACGCAGTATTTT. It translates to CASSIGDTQYF.

The CDR3 is CASSITGTSVYEQYF. The CDR3, as DNA: TGTGCCAGTAGTATAACCGGGACTAGCGTCTACGAGCAGTACTTC. The chain joins TRBV19 to TRBJ2-7; 10 nucleotides match TRBD2. V gave up 2 bases and J gave up 3 bases; unmatched junction bases: 4. The CDR3 runs to 15 residues. Germline values: CDR1 LNHDA, CDR2 SQIVND (reference sequence).

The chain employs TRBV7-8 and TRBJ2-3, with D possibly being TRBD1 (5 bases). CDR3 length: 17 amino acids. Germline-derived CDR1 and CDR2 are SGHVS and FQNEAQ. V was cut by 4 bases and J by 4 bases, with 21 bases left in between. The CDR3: CASSYDVLRQRADTQYF. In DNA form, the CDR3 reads TGTGCCAGCAGCTATGACGTTCTGAGACAGAGAGCAGATACGCAGTATTTT.

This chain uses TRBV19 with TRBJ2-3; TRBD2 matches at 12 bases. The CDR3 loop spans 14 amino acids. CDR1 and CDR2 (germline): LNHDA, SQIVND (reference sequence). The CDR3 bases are TGTGCGTCGGGACTAGCGGGCCCCGGTGGAACGCAGTATTTT. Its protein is CASGLAGPGGTQYF. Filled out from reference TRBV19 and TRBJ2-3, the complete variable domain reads DGGITQSPKYLFRKEGQNVTLSCEQNLNHDAMYWYRQDPGQGLRLIYYSQIVNDFQKGDIAEGYSVSREKKESFPLTVTSAQKNPTAFYLCASGLAGPGGTQYFGPGTRLTVL.

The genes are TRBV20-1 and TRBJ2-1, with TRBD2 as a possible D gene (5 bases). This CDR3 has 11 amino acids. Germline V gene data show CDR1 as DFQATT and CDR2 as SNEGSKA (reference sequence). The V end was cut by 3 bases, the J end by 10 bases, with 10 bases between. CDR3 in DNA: TGCAGTGCTAGGGCCCGGGGAGAGCAGTTCTTC. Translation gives CSARARGEQFF.

CDR3 sequence: CASSLVGHSYGYTF. CDR3 coding DNA: TGTGCCAGCAGCTTAGTGGGACATTCTTATGGCTACACCTTC. The rearrangement uses TRBV7-9 and TRBJ1-2, with D possibly TRBD1 on 6 matching bases. This CDR3 has 14 residues. V lost 1 base and J lost 5, with 11 bases in between. Per the germline V gene, CDR1 is SEHNR and CDR2 is FQNEAQ (reference sequence).

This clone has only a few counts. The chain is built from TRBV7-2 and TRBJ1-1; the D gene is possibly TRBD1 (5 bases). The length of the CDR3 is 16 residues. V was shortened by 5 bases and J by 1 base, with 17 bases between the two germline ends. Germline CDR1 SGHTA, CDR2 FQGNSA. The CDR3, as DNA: TGTGCCAGCAGCGTAGGGGTTGGGCAGGGGAACACTGAAGCTTTCTTT. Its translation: CASSVGVGQGNTEAFF.

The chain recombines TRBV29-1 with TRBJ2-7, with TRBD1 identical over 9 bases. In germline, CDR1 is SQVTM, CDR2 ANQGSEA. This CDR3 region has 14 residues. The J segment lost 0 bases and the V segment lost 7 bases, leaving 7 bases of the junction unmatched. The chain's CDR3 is CSEDRGLSSYEQYF. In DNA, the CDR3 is TGCAGCGAGGACAGGGGCCTTAGCTCCTACGAGCAGTACTTC.

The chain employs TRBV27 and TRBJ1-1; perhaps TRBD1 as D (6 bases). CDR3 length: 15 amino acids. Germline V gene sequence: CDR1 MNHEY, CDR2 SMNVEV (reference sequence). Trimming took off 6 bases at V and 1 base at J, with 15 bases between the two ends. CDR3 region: CASSPSTGRNTEAFF. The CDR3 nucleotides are TGTGCCAGCAGCCCCTCGACAGGACGGAACACTGAAGCTTTCTTT.

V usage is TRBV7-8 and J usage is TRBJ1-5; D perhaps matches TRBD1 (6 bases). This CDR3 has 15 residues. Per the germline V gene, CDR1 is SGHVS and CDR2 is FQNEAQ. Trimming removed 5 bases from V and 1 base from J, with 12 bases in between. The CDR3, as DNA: TGTGCCAGCAGCCCTACAGGGAGCAGCAATCAGCCCCAGCATTTT. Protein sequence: CASSPTGSSNQPQHF.

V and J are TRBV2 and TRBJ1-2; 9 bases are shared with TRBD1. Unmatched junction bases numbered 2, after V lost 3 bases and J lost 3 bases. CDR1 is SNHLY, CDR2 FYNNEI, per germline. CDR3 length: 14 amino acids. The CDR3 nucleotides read TGTGCCAGCAGTGAGGACAGGGGCGACTATGGCTACACCTTC. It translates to CASSEDRGDYGYTF.

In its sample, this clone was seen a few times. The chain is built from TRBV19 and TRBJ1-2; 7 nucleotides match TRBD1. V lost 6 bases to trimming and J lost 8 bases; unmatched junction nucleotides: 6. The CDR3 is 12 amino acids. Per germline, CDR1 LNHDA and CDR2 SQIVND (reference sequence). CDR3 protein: CASRRGGEGYTF. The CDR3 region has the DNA TGTGCCAGTAGAAGAGGGGGCGAGGGCTACACCTTC. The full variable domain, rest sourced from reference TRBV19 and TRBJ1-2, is DGGITQSPKYLFRKEGQNVTLSCEQNLNHDAMYWYRQDPGQGLRLIYYSQIVNDFQKGDIAEGYSVSREKKESFPLTVTSAQKNPTAFYLCASRRGGEGYTFGSGTRLTVV.

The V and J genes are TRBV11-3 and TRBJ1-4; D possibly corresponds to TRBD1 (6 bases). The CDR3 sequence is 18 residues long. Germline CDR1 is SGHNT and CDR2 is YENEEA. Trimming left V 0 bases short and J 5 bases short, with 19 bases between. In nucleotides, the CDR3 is TGTGCCAGCAGCTTAGATTCGGCTGGGGACACCCCGAATGAAAAACTGTTTTTT. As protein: CASSLDSAGDTPNEKLFF.

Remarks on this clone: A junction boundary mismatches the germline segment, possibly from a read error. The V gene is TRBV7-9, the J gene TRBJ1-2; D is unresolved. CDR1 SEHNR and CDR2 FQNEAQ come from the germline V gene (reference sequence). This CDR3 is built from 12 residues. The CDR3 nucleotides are TGTTCCAGCACCCCGTCGGGGAATGGCTACACCTTC. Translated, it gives CSSTPSGNGYTF.

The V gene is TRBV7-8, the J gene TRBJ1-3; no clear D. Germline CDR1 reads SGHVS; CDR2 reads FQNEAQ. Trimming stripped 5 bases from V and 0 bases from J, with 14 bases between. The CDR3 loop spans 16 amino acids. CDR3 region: CASSLGLQISGNTIYF. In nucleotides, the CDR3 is TGTGCCAGCAGCCTTGGGTTACAGATCTCTGGAAACACCATATATTTT.

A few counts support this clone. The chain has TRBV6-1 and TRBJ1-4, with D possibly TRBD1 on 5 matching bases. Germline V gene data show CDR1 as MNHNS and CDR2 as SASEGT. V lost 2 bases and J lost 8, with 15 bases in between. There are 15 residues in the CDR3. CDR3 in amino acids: CASSEMGGKREKLFF. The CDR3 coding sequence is TGTGCCAGCAGTGAAATGGGGGGGAAGAGAGAAAAACTGTTTTTT.